This T cell receptor beta chain was sequenced for a study of T cell changes during pregnancy in multiple sclerosis. Looked up from germline, CDR1 is WSHSY and CDR2 is SAAADI. CDR3 size: 11 residues. V shed 10 bases, J shed 8 bases, and the junction held 4 bases outside the gene matches. TCRdb's copy holds only in-frame clones and misses some; the assay was immunoSEQ multiplex PCR. This table holds more than 80,000 clones, 92% found once. The receptor was isolated from a female donor with multiple sclerosis, enrolled in a pregnancy study. The sample consisted of peripheral blood, taken in the first trimester of pregnancy. The gene calls are TRBV10-2 and TRBJ2-1, with 8 nucleotides matching TRBD1. CDR3 in DNA: TGCGCCACCCGGACAGGGTATGAGCAGTTCTTC. Translating gives CATRTGYEQFF.